The entry that follows covers one T cell receptor beta chain sequence. Germline CDR1 reads KGHSH; CDR2 reads LQKENI. The CDR3 has 15 residues. V dropped 6 bases and J dropped 4 bases, with 16 bases sitting between them. Deep-level running was used for the assay. Profiled with immunoSEQ multiplex PCR; TCRdb holds only in-frame clones, not every one. This sample has some 1,100,000 clones, with about four fifths found just once. The sample originates from a study of shared clonotypes between healthy human individuals. The sample consisted of memory CD4+ T cells from PBMCs. Indicated subset: CD45RA-negative fraction. This clonotype was obtained from a man aged 18 to 29 in good health. Some clones in this sample may be carry-over from other donors' samples. The genes are TRBV18 and TRBJ1-5; D not resolved. CDR3 sequence: CASSLEGGLNQPQHF. CDR3 coding DNA: TGTGCCAGCTCTCTCGAGGGAGGGTTGAATCAGCCCCAGCATTTT. Supplemented by reference TRBV18 and TRBJ1-5, the full variable domain reads NAGVMQNPRHLVRRRGQEARLRCSPMKGHSHVYWYRQLPEEGLKFMVYLQKENIIDESGMPKERFSAEFPKEGPSILRIQQVVRGDSAAYFCASSLEGGLNQPQHFGDGTRLSIL.